Listed here is a single TCR beta chain. The data belong to a study of response to subunit inactivated influenza vaccine. V was pared by 3 bases and J by 3 bases, with 8 bases of the junction left unmatched. The CDR3 covers 16 residues. From the RT-PCR reads, TCRdb called clonotypes with MiXCR, one entry per CDR3 protein. Altogether some 540,000 distinct CDR3 sequences are present, under 30% being singletons, with the ten largest covering around 2.8%. These same data were also listed under a study on T cells expressing NK-cell markers. As that report states: As the method of synthesis, 5'RACE template switching with UMIs yielded TCR beta cDNA. It was sorted CD3+CD56+NKG2C+, CD3+CD56+NKG2C- and CD3+CD56-NKG2C+ T cells that supplied the TCR beta repertoires. Seven of the eight sequenced donors were HCMV-seropositive; one was seronegative. Only alpha-beta TCR T cells were sorted in several experiments, using an anti-gamma-delta TCR antibody. The study found dominant NKG2C+ clonotypes at roughly 1.0-7.0% of CD8+ T cells in about six donors.

This sequence was found in a man over 45 who received an inactivated influenza vaccine. J is TRBJ2-1 and V is TRBV12-3 or TRBV12-4; 7 bases agree with TRBD2. The sample here was CD4+ T cells sorted from PBMCs, taken 11 to 12 days after vaccination. CDR3 DNA sequence: TGTGCCAGCAGTTTTTCGGGAGGTGGGGTCTACAATGAGCAGTTCTTC. Residues: CASSFSGGGVYNEQFF.